This TCR beta chain was sequenced in a study of vaccination effects on CD4 cells after COVID-19. Isolating CD4+ T cells followed more than 9 days of culture. The participants, recipients of two vaccine doses, got either BNT162b2 or mRNA-1273. On both days 3 and 7, half of the culture medium was replaced with IL-2 medium. This clone was recorded a few times. The antigen is not known. The protocol was immunoSEQ multiplex PCR, while the TCRdb copy is restricted to in-frame clones and leaves out a portion. The sample holds around 46,000 clones, 65% to 80% seen once. The germline V gene encodes CDR1 MNHEY and CDR2 SVGAGI. The CDR3 extends over 15 amino acids. V dropped 7 bases and J dropped 4 bases, with 19 bases sitting between them. Study outcomes and limitations: Clones induced by infection and by vaccine showed marked clonal contraction late after vaccination.

This chain connects TRBV6-5 to TRBJ1-1; the D is unclear. The clonotype originates from a human donor who received a COVID-19 vaccine. Sequences were derived from CD4+ T cells from PBMCs cultured without peptide, sampled after COVID-19 vaccination. This CDR3 is CASTAYGSPSTEAFF. Here the CDR3 DNA reads TGTGCCAGCACGGCTTACGGATCCCCCAGCACTGAAGCTTTCTTT.